These 3 T cell receptor beta chains originate from one sample sequenced in a study of blood T cells in healthy people across ages. A second about 7 to 11 cycle PCR used barcoded and J-beta primers. TCRdb re-derived calls from the 5' RACE reads in MiXCR, one entry per CDR3 protein. The data show over 600,000 distinct CDR3 sequences, with roughly 41% seen just once and about 30% held by the top ten. Material: blood. The receptors shown here come from a man older than 75 in good health.

The chain employs TRBV27 and TRBJ1-4; D is ambiguous. The germline V gene has CDR1 MNHEY and CDR2 SMNVEV (reference sequence). Trimming removed 1 base at V and 0 bases at J, with 6 bases between. The CDR3 has 15 amino acids. CDR3 nucleotides: TGTGCCAGCAGTTTATACCGGACAACTAATGAAAAACTGTTTTTT. Protein product: CASSLYRTTNEKLFF.

V gene TRBV29-1 combines with J gene TRBJ2-4; 7 nucleotides agree with TRBD1. The CDR3 length is 16 residues. V lost 1 base and J lost 8; bases outside the gene matches: 14. The germline V gene has CDR1 SQVTM and CDR2 ANQGSEA. The CDR3: CSVEVLTTGVGDIQYF. The CDR3 region has the DNA TGCAGCGTTGAAGTCCTCACAACAGGGGTTGGGGACATTCAGTACTTC.

CDR3: CASRVRQAGDQPQHF. CDR3 coding DNA: TGTGCCAGCAGAGTACGACAGGCGGGGGATCAGCCCCAGCATTTT. This sequence joins TRBV12-3 or TRBV12-4 and TRBJ1-5; D is possibly TRBD1 (6 bases). Trimming stripped 6 bases from V and 5 bases from J, with 17 bases between. The CDR3 runs 15 residues.